These 8 T cell receptor beta chains came from one sample sequenced in a study of blood T cells in healthy people across ages. Using a J-beta primer mix together with a sample-barcoded 5' primer, a second PCR was run for roughly 7 to 11 cycles. TCRdb called the 5' RACE reads again in MiXCR, with one record for every CDR3 protein. The sample carries about 930,000 distinct CDR3 sequences, 25% to 35% recorded once. This same sample was also taken into another study, of T cells of mothers and their children.

The sequenced sample was blood. Every receptor here comes from a woman between 40 and 50 years old in good health.

As for this clonotype: This may be a read error, as it is one base from a much larger clone. The chain carries TRBV20-1 and TRBJ2-1; weak D call: TRBD1 (5 bases). The CDR3 extends over 12 amino acids. CDR1 and CDR2 from the germline V gene are DFQATT and SNEGSKA (reference sequence). V gave up 5 bases and J gave up 6 bases, with 11 bases separating them. The CDR3 DNA reads TGCAGTGCTTTGGGCAGGGCCAATGAGCAGTTCTTC. Translated: CSALGRANEQFF.

This clonotype was detected only once. The chain couples TRBV4-3 to TRBJ2-1, with 9 bases fitting TRBD1. Germline V CDR1 and CDR2: LGHNA, YSLEER. The CDR3 loop spans 14 amino acids. J gave up 10 bases and V 0 bases, and 4 bases lay outside the gene matches. CDR3 sequence (DNA): TGCGCCAGCAGCCAAGAACAGGGGGCGTACGAGCAGTTCTTC. Translated: CASSQEQGAYEQFF.

The chain carries TRBV11-2 and TRBJ2-2, with 8 bases that match TRBD2. With V trimmed by 5 bases and J by 11 bases, 4 bases remained unmatched. The CDR3 has 12 amino acids. The germline gives CDR1 SGHAT, CDR2 FQNNGV. The CDR3 bases are TGTGCCAGCAGCCGCGGGAGGATCGAGCTGTTTTTT. Its translation: CASSRGRIELFF.

The chain has TRBV7-2 and TRBJ2-4; 11 bases fit TRBD1. Trimming took 5 bases from V and 9 from J; bases not matched to a gene: 9. Looked up from germline, CDR1 is SGHTA and CDR2 is FQGNSA. The CDR3 contains 15 residues. The DNA for the CDR3 is TGTGCCAGCAGCGAAGGGACAGGGGGAAGAAGCATTCAGTACTTC. Translation: CASSEGTGGRSIQYF.

The chain joins TRBV13 to TRBJ2-7; 8 bases are shared with TRBD2. CDR3 length equals 15 residues. V gave up 5 bases and J gave up 2 bases; unmatched junction bases: 8. Germline CDR1 reads PRHDT; CDR2 reads FYEKMQ (reference sequence). The CDR3 reads CASSAAGGSAYEQYF. CDR3 sequence (DNA): TGTGCCAGCAGCGCCGCGGGGGGTTCCGCCTACGAGCAGTACTTC.

At least ten counts were recorded for this clonotype. The chain is built from TRBV12-3 or TRBV12-4 and TRBJ2-4; D is perhaps TRBD1 (7 bases). V was trimmed by 5 bases and J by 5 bases, leaving 13 bases between them. The CDR3 spans 14 residues. The CDR3 here is CASSIGGQQNIQYF. The CDR3 DNA reads as TGTGCCAGCAGTATCGGGGGACAGCAAAACATTCAGTACTTC.

This clonotype occurred a few times. The V call is TRBV12-3 or TRBV12-4, the J call TRBJ2-4, with D possibly matching TRBD2 (6 bases). The CDR3 spans 17 residues. The germline V and J ends were trimmed by 5 bases and 0 bases, with 17 bases remaining between them. The CDR3 nucleotides are TGTGCCAGCAGTCTACTCCCGGGACTGCTAGCCAAAAACATTCAGTACTTC. As protein: CASSLLPGLLAKNIQYF.

The table lists this clonotype with many counts. This CDR3 reads CASNSAGGRYEQYF. CDR3 nucleotides: TGTGCCAGCAACTCAGCGGGGGGGCGTTACGAGCAGTACTTC. The chain has TRBV6-2 or TRBV6-3 and TRBJ2-7; 10 bases agree with TRBD2. The junction had 7 bases not matched to a gene; V was cut back by 7 bases and J by 4 bases. Germline CDR1 and CDR2: MNHEY and SVGEGT. This CDR3 spans 14 amino acids.